The rows below give T cell receptor beta chains drawn from one sample of a study of shared clonotypes between healthy human individuals. Generated by immunoSEQ multiplex PCR, the TCRdb table keeps only in-frame clones and is missing some. The table includes around 2.1 million clones, under 97% detected once. Sequencing was carried out using naive CD4+ T cells sorted from blood. These receptors were collected from a man younger than 35 in good health. Both conserved end residues are part of each CDR3. D genes are given only for firm matches. For some rows the clone size is stated as once, few or many, or as a class when expanded; others skip it.

V	D	size	J	DNA	CDR3
TRBV6-5	.	.	TRBJ1-6	TGTGCCAGCAGCCTAATGGGGCCGCTAAATTCACCCCTCCACTTT	CASSLMGPLNSPLHF
TRBV30	.	.	TRBJ1-2	TGTGCCTGGAACAGACTCTATGGCTACACCTTC	CAWNRLYGYTF
TRBV6-1	.	.	TRBJ1-2	TGTGCCAGCAGCCCGGAGGCGGGGGGGCTTAGCTACACCTTC	CASSPEAGGLSYTF
TRBV10-1	TRBD1	.	TRBJ2-1	TGCGCCAGCAGCGCGGGCGGGACAGGCCGAAGGAATGAGCAGTTCTTC	CASSAGGTGRRNEQFF
TRBV27	.	.	TRBJ1-3	TGTGCCAGCAGTGTGACGAGCTCTGGAAACACCATATATTTT	CASSVTSSGNTIYF
TRBV30	.	.	TRBJ2-2	TGTGCCTGGGGCAAGGGCGGGACCGGCGGGGAGCTGTTTTTT	CAWGKGGTGGELFF
TRBV15	TRBD2	.	TRBJ2-2	TGTGCCACCAGCAGAGATCCTAGCGGGAATGAGCTGTTTTTT	CATSRDPSGNELFF
TRBV9	.	.	TRBJ1-4	TGTGCCAGCAGCCCCCCCGAGGGGGCAACTAATGAAAAACTGTTTTTT	CASSPPEGATNEKLFF
TRBV9	TRBD1	.	TRBJ2-5	TGTGCCAGCAGCGTAGGGACAGGGAAGGGACAAGAGACCCAGTACTTC	CASSVGTGKGQETQYF
TRBV30	.	.	TRBJ1-3	TGTGCCTGGAGTCGTAGTGGAAACACCATATATTTT	CAWSRSGNTIYF
TRBV5-1	.	.	TRBJ2-1	TGCGCCAGCAGCGCATACAGGGCGTTCGAGGGGTGGAGGAATGAGCAGTTCTTC	CASSAYRAFEGWRNEQFF
TRBV28	.	.	TRBJ2-5	TGTGCCAGCAGCCAATCTCAGGAGACCCAGTACTTC	CASSQSQETQYF
TRBV5-1	.	.	TRBJ1-2	TGCGCCAGCCGGGTGGGGGATGGCTACACCTTC	CASRVGDGYTF
TRBV5-6	.	once	TRBJ1-5	TGTGCCAGCAGCTTGGGGCAGGCTAGCAATCAGCCCCAGCATTTT	CASSLGQASNQPQHF
TRBV10-3	.	.	TRBJ2-6	TGTGCCATCAGTGGAGGACAAGTTTTAGGCTCTTCTGGGGCCAACGTCCTGACTTTC	CAISGGQVLGSSGANVLTF
TRBV10-3	TRBD1	.	TRBJ2-7	TGTGCCATCAGTGAGGGACAGGCTGGTGGCCGAACCTACGAGCAGTACTTC	CAISEGQAGGRTYEQYF
TRBV18	.	.	TRBJ2-7	TGTGCCAGCTCGTCAACGGAGCTATACGAGCAGTACTTC	CASSSTELYEQYF
TRBV5-1	.	.	TRBJ2-4	TGCGCCAGCAGCTTGGGAGGTCCAGGAAACATTCAGTACTTC	CASSLGGPGNIQYF
TRBV5-1	.	.	TRBJ2-4	TGCGCCAGCAGCTCCCTCGGAGCGGCGCAAAACATTCAGTACTTC	CASSSLGAAQNIQYF
TRBV28	.	.	TRBJ1-4	TGTGCCAGCAGTTTATATGAAAAACTGTTTTTT	CASSLYEKLFF
TRBV6-5	.	.	TRBJ2-7	TGTGCCAGCAGTTACTCAGAGCGGGTGACATACGAGCAGTACTTC	CASSYSERVTYEQYF
TRBV5-1	TRBD1	.	TRBJ1-4	TGCGCCAGCAGCTTGGGGGAGACAGGGCTGCATGAAAAACTGTTTTTT	CASSLGETGLHEKLFF
TRBV30	TRBD1	.	TRBJ1-5	TGTGCCTGGAGTCGCGACAGGGCTGATCAGCCCCAGCATTTT	CAWSRDRADQPQHF
TRBV10-3	.	.	TRBJ1-2	TGTGCCATCAGTGAGTTCGGGACATCGAACGGCTACACCTTC	CAISEFGTSNGYTF
TRBV6-5	.	.	TRBJ1-1	TGTGCCAGCAGCCTTCGGGGAGTCACTGAAGCTTTCTTT	CASSLRGVTEAFF
TRBV11-1	.	.	TRBJ2-4	TGTGCCAGCAGCCCCCAGCGGGCCCCCCGGGGAAACATTCAGTACTTC	CASSPQRAPRGNIQYF
TRBV6-1	TRBD1	.	TRBJ2-7	TGTGCCAGCAGTAGACAGGGGGCAACCTACGAGCAGTACTTC	CASSRQGATYEQYF
TRBV6-1	.	.	TRBJ1-1	TGTGCCAGCAGTGGAGTCGGGACACCCATGAACACTGAAGCTTTCTTT	CASSGVGTPMNTEAFF
TRBV5-8	TRBD1	.	TRBJ2-1	TGTGCCAGCCGGACACATGACAGGGAGTACAATGAGCAGTTCTTC	CASRTHDREYNEQFF
TRBV13	TRBD1	once	TRBJ2-1	TGTGCCAGCAGCTTAGGCCTAACAGGGGGATTAATTGATGAGCAGTTCTTC	CASSLGLTGGLIDEQFF
TRBV5-1	.	.	TRBJ2-3	TGCGCCAGCAGCTTGGGTCCGGGCACAGATACGCAGTATTTT	CASSLGPGTDTQYF
TRBV6-5	.	.	TRBJ1-1	TGTGCCAGCAGTTTAGGACCTTCCAGGGACACTGAAGCTTTCTTT	CASSLGPSRDTEAFF
TRBV11-1	TRBD1	.	TRBJ2-7	TGTGCCAGCAGCGCCCGGCAGGCAGGGGGCCTCTACGAGCAGTACTTC	CASSARQAGGLYEQYF
TRBV28	TRBD1	.	TRBJ2-7	TGTGCCAGCAATCCGGGACAGGGACCCCCCGGCTACGAGCAGTACTTC	CASNPGQGPPGYEQYF
TRBV5-1	.	.	TRBJ2-1	TGCGCCAGCAGCTTCATGACCCTCTCCTACAATGAGCAGTTCTTC	CASSFMTLSYNEQFF
TRBV7-9	TRBD2	.	TRBJ2-5	TGTGCCAGCAGCTTAGTAGTGACTAGCGGGGGAAAGACCCAGTACTTC	CASSLVVTSGGKTQYF
TRBV12-5	.	.	TRBJ2-7	TGTGCTAGTGGTTTGGTGCTTGGGGACGGAGCCTACGAGCAGTACTTC	CASGLVLGDGAYEQYF
TRBV10-3	TRBD1	.	TRBJ1-1	TGTGCCACCGGGACAGGGACGGTTCAAGGGGCTTTCTTT	CATGTGTVQGAFF
TRBV30	.	.	TRBJ1-4	TGTGCCTGGAGCGGGACATCGGGAAAACTGTTTTTT	CAWSGTSGKLFF
TRBV7-2	.	.	TRBJ2-1	TGTGCCAGCAGCTCGCCACTTAGCGAGGGTGAGCAGTTCTTC	CASSSPLSEGEQFF
TRBV5-8	TRBD2	.	TRBJ2-5	TGTGCCAGCAGCATACTAGCGGGGGGGCCCGGGACCCAGTACTTC	CASSILAGGPGTQYF